This T cell receptor beta chain was captured by sequencing in a study of a mutant IDH1 vaccine in newly diagnosed glioma. For the study at large: Initiation of the vaccine course occurred 4-6 weeks after radiotherapy alone, or alongside temozolomide cycles.

Assay: immunoSEQ multiplex PCR; the TCRdb copy retains only in-frame clones and omits some. The sample records about 84,000 clones, about 81% being singletons. Time point defined: week 47, end of study. A 20-mer mutant IDH1 peptide at 300 ug was injected subcutaneously with topical imiquimod. Across weeks 1, 3, 5, 7, 11, 15, 19 and 23, patients received a vaccination each time, eight in all. Newly diagnosed WHO grade 3 or 4 IDH1-mutant, ATRX-lost astrocytomas were identified in the donors. Points on this clone: Its antigen is not identified.

Germline V CDR1 and CDR2: SGDLS, YYNGEE. The CDR3 runs to 15 residues. Trimming shortened V by 3 bases and J by 4 bases, and 14 bases separated the two germline ends. The chain has TRBV9 and TRBJ1-3; D might be TRBD1 (6 bases). The receptor was isolated from a man aged 40-49 years with glioma. The sequenced sample was PBMCs, obtained from a glioma patient whose treatment included an IDH1 peptide vaccine. The CDR3 bases are TGTGCCAGCAGCGAGACCTTGGGACAAGGAAACACCATATATTTT. Its translation is CASSETLGQGNTIYF.